A single T cell receptor (beta chain) is shown here with its context. Its antigen is unknown. This CDR3 is 14 amino acids long. Germline-derived CDR1 and CDR2 are SGHAT and FQNNGV. The V gene end was trimmed by 4 bases and the J gene end by 4 bases; junction bases not matched to a gene: 1. The sample belongs to a study of tumor-infiltrating lymphocytes in primary liver carcinoma. Broader study findings: The study found tumor-adjacent and tumor-blood pairs overlapped less than tumor region pairs.

Co-extracted RNA and DNA came from approximately 20-30 mg of unsorted bulk tissue. A constant-region primer served to make TCR beta cDNA from approximately 490 ng total RNA. Libraries for TCR beta were built through three nested multiplex PCR rounds, which together made up a slightly modified ARM-PCR procedure. Two initial PCR rounds of around 10 cycles each paired TRBV1-TRBV30 forward primers with a C-beta reverse primer. TCRdb recomputed calls from the multiplex PCR reads with MiXCR, one row per CDR3 protein. The profile shows around 19,000 distinct CDR3 sequences, around three quarters of them singletons.

The material sequenced was liver tumor tissue from sampling region 4. Subset specified: tumor region T4, right-lateral pole. This receptor was obtained from a woman between 25 and 40 years old with primary liver carcinoma and hepatitis B virus infection. The chain uses TRBV11-2 and TRBJ2-1; 10 positions agree with TRBD2. The CDR3 DNA sequence: TGTGCCAGCAGCTGGACTAGCGGTTACAATGAGCAGTTCTTC. Translation gives CASSWTSGYNEQFF.